The clone carrying this T cell receptor (beta chain) was observed at least ten times. This sample is part of a study of regulatory T cells in long-lasting Graves disease. Libraries of TCR beta came from iRepertoire HTBI primers plus Arm-PCR of CDR3 regions. TCRdb independently ran MiXCR on the multiplex PCR reads; one entry per CDR3 protein. The sample records fewer than 400,000 distinct CDR3 sequences, around 20% being singletons. Documented time point: persistent/refractory GD, antithyroid drugs over 5 years with positive TRAb. PBMC-derived RNA was used for the TCR library. The TCR comes from a female donor with Graves disease. Sequences were derived from peripheral blood mononuclear cells (PBMCs), sampled when the disease was refractory, from a patient treated with antithyroid drugs.

CDR3 loop: CASSLGGQGSVNYGYTF. DNA for the CDR3: TGTGCCAGCAGCTTAGGGGGACAGGGCTCGGTAAACTATGGCTACACCTTC. The chain carries TRBV7-2 and TRBJ1-2, with 9 bases that match TRBD1. The germline V gene encodes CDR1 SGHTA and CDR2 FQGNSA. There are 17 residues in the CDR3. The V and J ends lost 1 base and 2 bases, in that order; junction bases with no gene match: 8.